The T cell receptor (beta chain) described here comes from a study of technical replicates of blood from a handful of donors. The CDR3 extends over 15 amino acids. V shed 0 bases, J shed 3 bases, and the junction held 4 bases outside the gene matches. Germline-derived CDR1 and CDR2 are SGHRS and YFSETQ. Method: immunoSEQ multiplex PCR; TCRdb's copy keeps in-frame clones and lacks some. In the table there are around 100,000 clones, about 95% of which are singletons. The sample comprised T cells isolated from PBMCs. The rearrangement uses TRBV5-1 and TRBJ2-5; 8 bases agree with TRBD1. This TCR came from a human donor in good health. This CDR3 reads CASSLAGTGKETQYF. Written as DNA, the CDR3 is TGCGCCAGCAGCTTGGCCGGGACAGGAAAAGAGACCCAGTACTTC.